These 32 T cell receptor beta chains came from one sample sequenced in a study of beta chain features in type 1 diabetes. These receptors' targets are unknown. Whole-study findings and limits: Shortening that was moderate but significant affected the TCRB CDR3s of Type 1 diabetes patients in all four CD4+ subsets.

All of the isolated RNA was reverse transcribed, so expressed TCRB transcripts were sequenced. Sequencing was performed with immunoSEQ multiplex PCR; in TCRdb, only in-frame clones are kept and a portion is missing. The sample includes 600,000 or so clones, around 11% seen only once; the top ten take 0.095% to 0.15%. Sequenced material: naive CD4+ T cells from blood. The receptors shown here come from a man aged 25 to 40 with type 1 diabetes.

The chain uses TRBV4-1 and TRBJ1-1, with 10 bases identical to TRBD1. The CDR3 runs to 16 residues. Unmatched junction bases numbered 6, after V lost 1 base and J lost 4 bases. Germline V lookup: CDR1 MGHRA, CDR2 YSYEKL. The CDR3, as DNA: TGCGCCAGCAGCCAAGGGACAGGGGGTGTAGGCACTGAAGCTTTCTTT. Its translation: CASSQGTGGVGTEAFF.

In its sample, this clone was seen a few times. The chain joins TRBV4-2 to TRBJ2-5; D is tentatively TRBD1 or TRBD2 (5 bases each). V lost 1 base to trimming and J lost 1 base, with 13 bases between them. The CDR3 covers 16 residues. Germline V gene sequence: CDR1 LGHNA, CDR2 YNFKEQ. Here the CDR3 DNA reads TGTGCCAGCAGCCAAGTGGGTCCGGGGACCCAAGAGACCCAGTACTTC. This gives the protein CASSQVGPGTQETQYF.

This clone showed up just once. The V and J genes are TRBV4-2 and TRBJ1-6, with 8 bases fitting TRBD1. The germline gives CDR1 LGHNA, CDR2 YNFKEQ. V shed 4 bases and J 10 bases; nucleotides not matched to a gene: 12. The CDR3 has 16 residues. The CDR3 loop is CASSPWTGRGGSPLHF. The DNA for the CDR3 is TGTGCCAGCAGCCCGTGGACAGGGAGAGGGGGATCACCCCTCCACTTT.

This clone was detected only a few times. V gene TRBV19 combines with J gene TRBJ2-7, with a weak D call TRBD2 (5 bases). The germline CDR1 and CDR2 sequences are LNHDA and SQIVND (reference sequence). The CDR3 has 15 residues. V was pared by 5 bases and J by 5 bases, with 19 bases between. Here the CDR3 reads CASSSDGKGTHEQYF. The CDR3 DNA reads TGTGCCAGTAGTTCGGACGGGAAGGGTACACACGAGCAGTACTTC.

This clone was detected only a few times. The chain combines TRBV9 with TRBJ1-2; D is unresolved. The V end was cut by 0 bases, the J end by 4 bases, with 10 bases between. The CDR3 runs 14 residues. Germline-derived CDR1 and CDR2 are SGDLS and YYNGEE. Written as DNA, the CDR3 is TGTGCCAGCAGCGTAGGGCAGCAGACCTATGGCTACACCTTC. It is translated as CASSVGQQTYGYTF. Combining the CDR3 with reference TRBV9 and TRBJ1-2 gives the whole variable domain DSGVTQTPKHLITATGQRVTLRCSPRSGDLSVYWYQQSLDQGLQFLIQYYNGEERAKGNILERFSAQQFPDLHSELNLSSLELGDSALYFCASSVGQQTYGYTFGSGTRLTVV.

This sequence joins TRBV6-5 and TRBJ1-6, with 8 bases fitting TRBD1. V was pared by 7 bases and J by 10 bases, with 12 bases of the junction left unmatched. Germline loops: CDR1 MNHEY, CDR2 SVGAGI. The CDR3 covers 15 residues. Here the CDR3 reads CASTRTGGGISPLHF. CDR3 nucleotide sequence: TGTGCCAGCACCAGAACAGGGGGTGGAATATCACCCCTCCACTTT.

The chain uses TRBV7-2 and TRBJ2-5; D assignment may be TRBD1 or TRBD2 (5 bases each). Trimming cost V 5 bases and J 3 bases, with 19 bases left between them. The CDR3 runs to 16 residues. Germline CDR1 reads SGHTA; CDR2 reads FQGNSA. The CDR3 DNA is TGTGCCAGCAGCCCAGGTTTGGGGACGAGTGAAGAGACCCAGTACTTC. Translating it yields CASSPGLGTSEETQYF. The full variable domain, its missing parts supplied by reference TRBV7-2 and TRBJ2-5, is GAGVSQSPSNKVTEKGKDVELRCDPISGHTALYWYRQSLGQGLEFLIYFQGNSAPDKSGLPSDRFSAERTGGSVSTLTIQRTQQEDSAVYLCASSPGLGTSEETQYFGPGTRLLVL.

This clone was seen only a few times. The chain recombines TRBV2 with TRBJ2-7, with D possibly being TRBD2 (5 bases). Trimming stripped 7 bases from V and 6 bases from J, with 16 bases between. The CDR3 is 13 residues long. Germline loops: CDR1 SNHLY, CDR2 FYNNEI. The CDR3 DNA reads as TGTGCCAGCACCTTGGAGGACCGGGGCGAGCAGTACTTC. It translates to CASTLEDRGEQYF.

J is TRBJ1-5 and V is TRBV28; D gene unclear. This CDR3 comprises 15 residues. Trimming cost V 4 bases and J 2 bases, with 12 bases left between them. Germline-derived CDR1 and CDR2 are MDHEN and SYDVKM. CDR3 bases: TGTGCCAGCAGTTCCGCCAGTGAGGGCAATCAGCCCCAGCATTTT. Translation: CASSSASEGNQPQHF.

The V and J genes are TRBV4-3 and TRBJ1-1; D unresolved. The CDR3 contains 16 residues. Trimming removed 0 bases from V and 5 bases from J, with 16 bases in between. Looked up from germline, CDR1 is LGHNA and CDR2 is YSLEER. In DNA form, the CDR3 reads TGCGCCAGCAGCCAAGATTTATCGGACGACCTTACTGAAGCTTTCTTT. This codes for CASSQDLSDDLTEAFF.

The V call is TRBV5-1, the J call TRBJ2-2; 8 positions agree with TRBD1. Germline loops: CDR1 SGHRS, CDR2 YFSETQ. The CDR3 consists of 13 residues. J gave up 6 bases and V 5 bases, and 3 bases lay outside the gene matches. The CDR3 reads CASRRTGSGELFF. CDR3 DNA sequence: TGCGCCAGCAGAAGGACAGGGTCCGGGGAGCTGTTTTTT.

The rearrangement links TRBV9 to TRBJ1-3; maybe TRBD1 (6 bases). Germline CDR1 and CDR2: SGDLS and YYNGEE. The CDR3 has 15 amino acids. The V and J ends lost 6 bases and 2 bases respectively, with 15 bases between them. CDR3 protein: CASNLGGHPGNTIYF. The CDR3 nucleotides read TGTGCCAGCAACCTAGGGGGGCATCCTGGAAACACCATATATTTT.

This clone occurred a few times. The chain recombines TRBV19 with TRBJ2-7, with D uncertain. The CDR3 runs to 12 residues. CDR1 and CDR2 from the germline V gene are LNHDA and SQIVND (reference sequence). The V and J ends lost 0 bases and 7 bases respectively, with 7 bases between them. In nucleotides, the CDR3 is TGTGCCAGTAGTATAGATTCATCGGAGCAGTACTTC. Its translation: CASSIDSSEQYF.

This clone was observed a handful of times. The rearrangement joins TRBV9 to TRBJ2-3; no clear D gene. The CDR3 runs to 16 residues. Trimming took off 0 bases at V and 1 base at J, with 12 bases between the two ends. Germline V gene sequence: CDR1 SGDLS, CDR2 YYNGEE. The CDR3 protein is CASSVVGGSGTDTQYF. The DNA of the CDR3 is TGTGCCAGCAGCGTAGTCGGCGGTTCTGGCACAGATACGCAGTATTTT.

This clone was observed a few times. The chain couples TRBV11-2 to TRBJ2-5; perhaps TRBD2 as D (6 bases). The CDR3 has 16 amino acids. The ends were cut back, 5 bases at V and 4 bases at J, with 20 bases in the middle. Per the germline V gene, CDR1 is SGHAT and CDR2 is FQNNGV. The CDR3 spells CASSPWGRGLGETQYF. The CDR3 nucleotides are TGTGCCAGCAGCCCATGGGGTCGGGGGTTAGGAGAGACCCAGTACTTC.

This clone has more than one count but fewer than ten. The rearrangement uses TRBV5-4 and TRBJ2-3; the D is unclear. CDR3 length: 12 residues. V was pared by 4 bases and J by 4 bases, with 7 bases between. Germline CDR1 SGHNT, CDR2 YYREEE (reference sequence). The CDR3 protein is CASSGQADTQYF. The CDR3 region has the DNA TGTGCCAGCAGCGGCCAAGCAGATACGCAGTATTTT. Filled out from reference TRBV5-4 and TRBJ2-3, the complete variable domain reads ETGVTQSPTHLIKTRGQQVTLRCSSQSGHNTVSWYQQALGQGPQFIFQYYREEENGRGNFPPRFSGLQFPNYSSELNVNALELDDSALYLCASSGQADTQYFGPGTRLTVL.

This clone showed up just a few times. This rearrangement joins TRBV7-8 to TRBJ2-6; possible D gene TRBD2, 6 bases. The CDR3 is 16 residues long. Germline V CDR1 and CDR2: SGHVS, FQNEAQ. The V end lost 2 bases, the J end lost 0 bases, and 8 bases lay between the germline ends. The CDR3 is CASSLRRGSGANVLTF. The CDR3 DNA reads TGTGCCAGCAGCTTAAGGCGGGGCTCTGGGGCCAACGTCCTGACTTTC.

The chain combines TRBV5-6 with TRBJ2-3, with 9 bases that match TRBD2. The CDR3 covers 17 residues. The junction had 10 bases not matched to a gene; V was cut back by 2 bases and J by 3 bases. The germline V gene has CDR1 SGHDT and CDR2 YYEEEE. CDR3 sequence reads: CASSFVRGGAGTDTQYF. CDR3 DNA: TGTGCCAGCAGCTTCGTTCGCGGGGGGGCAGGTACAGATACGCAGTATTTT.

This clone came up a few times. V is TRBV28 and J is TRBJ2-3; TRBD2 matches at 9 bases. The CDR3 is 17 residues long. In germline, CDR1 is MDHEN, CDR2 SYDVKM. Trimming at V came to 4 bases and at J to 2 bases, leaving 10 bases not matched to a gene. DNA for the CDR3: TGTGCCAGCAGTTCTAGCGGGGTTTCAGATAACACAGATACGCAGTATTTT. This gives the protein CASSSSGVSDNTDTQYF.

This clone showed up just a few times. The genes are TRBV6-6 and TRBJ1-5; a weak D match, TRBD1 (5 bases). The CDR3 is made up of 14 amino acids. V was shortened by 6 bases and J by 7 bases, with 16 bases between the two germline ends. Germline CDR1 is MNHNY and CDR2 is SVGAGI (reference sequence). This chain's CDR3 is CASSLGQGDQPQHF. DNA for the CDR3: TGTGCCAGCAGCCTTGGGCAGGGCGACCAGCCCCAGCATTTT.

This clone has only a few counts. The V call is TRBV18, the J call TRBJ1-6; D unclear. Germline values: CDR1 KGHSH, CDR2 LQKENI. Between the trimmed V and J ends, which lost 6 bases and 7 bases, there was a span of 10 bases. CDR3 size: 13 residues. The CDR3 spells CASSLDGNSPLHF. CDR3 nucleotide sequence: TGTGCCAGCTCGCTTGACGGAAATTCACCCCTCCACTTT.

This clone was detected only a few times. The genes are TRBV5-1 and TRBJ2-2; possible D gene TRBD1, 5 bases. V was trimmed by 4 bases and J by 1 base, leaving 8 bases between them. Germline V gives CDR1 SGHRS, CDR2 YFSETQ. This CDR3 comprises 14 residues. CDR3 nucleotides: TGCGCCAGCAGCCGACAGATGAACACCGGGGAGCTGTTTTTT. Its translation: CASSRQMNTGELFF.

The chain couples TRBV5-4 to TRBJ2-3; TRBD1 is a possible D gene (6 bases). Trimming removed 5 bases at V and 2 bases at J, with 12 bases between. The CDR3 covers 14 residues. The germline CDR1 and CDR2 sequences are SGHNT and YYREEE (reference sequence). CDR3 amino acids: CASRPGTYTDTQYF. In DNA form, the CDR3 reads TGTGCCAGCAGGCCCGGGACATACACAGATACGCAGTATTTT. Full variable domain (outside the CDR3, taken from reference TRBV5-4 and TRBJ2-3): ETGVTQSPTHLIKTRGQQVTLRCSSQSGHNTVSWYQQALGQGPQFIFQYYREEENGRGNFPPRFSGLQFPNYSSELNVNALELDDSALYLCASRPGTYTDTQYFGPGTRLTVL.

V is TRBV9 and J is TRBJ1-2, with D unclear. Germline assignment: CDR1 SGDLS and CDR2 YYNGEE. Trimming removed 5 bases from V and 7 bases from J, with 18 bases in between. This CDR3 comprises 14 residues. In nucleotides, the CDR3 is TGTGCCAGCAGTACAGAAGGGAAGGAGGGTGGCTACACCTTC. The encoded protein is CASSTEGKEGGYTF.

This clone was observed a few times. This chain links TRBV4-2 with TRBJ1-2, with 8 positions matching TRBD1. V was pared by 0 bases and J by 7 bases, with 4 bases of the junction left unmatched. CDR3 length: 14 residues. Germline-derived CDR1 and CDR2 are LGHNA and YNFKEQ. The CDR3 protein is CASSQEQGAGGYTF. DNA of the CDR3: TGTGCCAGCAGCCAAGAGCAGGGGGCTGGTGGCTACACCTTC.

This clone was seen more than once but under ten times. V and J are TRBV7-3 and TRBJ1-5, with no clear D. This CDR3 has 13 residues. V gave up 6 bases and J gave up 3 bases, with 9 bases separating them. Germline CDR1 SGHTA, CDR2 FQGTGA. The CDR3 coding sequence is TGTGCCAGCAGTCCAAGCGCCAATCAGCCCCAGCATTTT. Its translation: CASSPSANQPQHF.

In this sample, this clone turned up a few times. The chain links TRBV4-3 to TRBJ2-1, with 7 bases matching TRBD1. Germline V lookup: CDR1 LGHNA, CDR2 YSLEER. This CDR3 region has 17 residues. Losses at the gene ends were 0 bases for V and 6 bases for J; bases not matched to a gene: 11. The CDR3 region is CASSQEAGTAESNEQFF. CDR3 nucleotide sequence: TGCGCCAGCAGCCAAGAGGCCGGGACAGCGGAGTCCAATGAGCAGTTCTTC.

The V call is TRBV6-6, the J call TRBJ2-1; TRBD2 matches at 8 bases. The CDR3 covers 13 residues. V was clipped by 2 bases and J by 6 bases; unmatched bases: 0. Germline V gene sequence: CDR1 MNHNY, CDR2 SVGAGI (reference sequence). The DNA of the CDR3 is TGTGCCAGCAGTTACGCGGGGGGCAATGAGCAGTTCTTC. It codes for CASSYAGGNEQFF.

This clone was observed a few times. The chain recombines TRBV7-2 with TRBJ2-3, with 9 bases lining up with TRBD1. CDR3 length: 15 residues. V lost 3 bases and J lost 5; bases outside the gene matches: 6. Germline CDR1 and CDR2: SGHTA and FQGNSA. CDR3 DNA sequence: TGTGCCAGCAGCTTCCGGACAGGGGAGGGAGATACGCAGTATTTT. It specifies CASSFRTGEGDTQYF.

There are a few counts of this clone. The rearrangement uses TRBV11-2 and TRBJ2-5; TRBD1 agrees at 9 bases. CDR3 size: 15 residues. V was pared by 5 bases and J by 2 bases, with 6 bases of the junction left unmatched. CDR1 is SGHAT and CDR2 is FQNNGV in the germline V gene. CDR3 protein: CASSPRQGVQETQYF. CDR3 sequence (DNA): TGTGCCAGCAGCCCACGACAGGGGGTGCAAGAGACCCAGTACTTC.

This clone was detected only a few times. This rearrangement joins TRBV11-2 to TRBJ2-1; 9 nucleotides agree with TRBD2. There are 14 residues in the CDR3. The V gene end was trimmed by 3 bases and the J gene end by 9 bases; junction bases not matched to a gene: 6. Germline values: CDR1 SGHAT, CDR2 FQNNGV. In DNA, the CDR3 is TGTGCCAGCAGCTTTGGGACTAGCATTATTGAGCAGTTCTTC. Protein sequence: CASSFGTSIIEQFF.

The CDR3 loop is CASSGNSDNSPLHF. CDR3 nucleotide sequence: TGTGCCAGCAGTGGCAACAGCGACAATTCACCCCTCCACTTT. V is TRBV2 and J is TRBJ1-6; no definite D call. From germline, CDR1 is SNHLY and CDR2 FYNNEI. The CDR3 consists of 14 residues. Between the trimmed V and J ends, which lost 4 bases and 7 bases, there was a span of 11 bases.